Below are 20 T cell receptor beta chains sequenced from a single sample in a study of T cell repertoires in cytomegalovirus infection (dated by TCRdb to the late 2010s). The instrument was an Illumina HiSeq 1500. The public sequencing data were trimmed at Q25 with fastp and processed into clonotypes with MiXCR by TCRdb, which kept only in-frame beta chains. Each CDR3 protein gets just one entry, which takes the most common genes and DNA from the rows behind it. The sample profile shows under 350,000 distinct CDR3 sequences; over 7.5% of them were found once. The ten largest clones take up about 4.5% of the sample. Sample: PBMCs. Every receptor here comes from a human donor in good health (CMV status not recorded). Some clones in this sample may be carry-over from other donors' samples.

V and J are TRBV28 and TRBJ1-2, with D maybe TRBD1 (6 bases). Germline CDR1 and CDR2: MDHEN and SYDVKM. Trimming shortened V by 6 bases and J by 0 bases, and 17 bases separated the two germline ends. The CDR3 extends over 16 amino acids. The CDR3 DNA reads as TGTGCCAGCAGCAGTTTAGCGCGGACAGCTAACTATGGCTACACCTTC. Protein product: CASSSLARTANYGYTF.

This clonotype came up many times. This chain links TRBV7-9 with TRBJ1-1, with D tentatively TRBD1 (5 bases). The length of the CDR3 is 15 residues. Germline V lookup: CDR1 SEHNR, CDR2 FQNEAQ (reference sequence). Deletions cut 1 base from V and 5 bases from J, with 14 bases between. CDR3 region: CASSLGFPGSTEAFF. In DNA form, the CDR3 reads TGTGCCAGCAGCTTAGGATTTCCAGGGTCGACTGAAGCTTTCTTT.

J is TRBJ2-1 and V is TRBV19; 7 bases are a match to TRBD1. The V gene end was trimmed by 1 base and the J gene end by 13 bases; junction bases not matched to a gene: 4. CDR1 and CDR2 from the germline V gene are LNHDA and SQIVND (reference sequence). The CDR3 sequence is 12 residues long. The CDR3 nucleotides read TGTGCCAGTAGTATAGCCGACAGGGTACAGTTCTTC. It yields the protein CASSIADRVQFF.

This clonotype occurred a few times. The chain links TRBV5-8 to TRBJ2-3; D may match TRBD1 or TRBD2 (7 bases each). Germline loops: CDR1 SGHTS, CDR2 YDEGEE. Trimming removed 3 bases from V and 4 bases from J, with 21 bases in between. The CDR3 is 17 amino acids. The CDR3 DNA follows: TGTGCCAGCAGCTACGACAGGGCCCGGGAGGTCGCAGATACGCAGTATTTT. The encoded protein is CASSYDRAREVADTQYF.

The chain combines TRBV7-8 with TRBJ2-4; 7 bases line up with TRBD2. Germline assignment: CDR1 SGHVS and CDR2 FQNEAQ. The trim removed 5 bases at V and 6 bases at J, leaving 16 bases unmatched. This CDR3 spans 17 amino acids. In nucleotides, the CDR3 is TGTGCCAGCAGCCCCTACGGACTAGTGACATTGGTAAACATTCAGTACTTC. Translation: CASSPYGLVTLVNIQYF. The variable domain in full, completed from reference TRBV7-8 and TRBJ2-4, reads GAGVSQSPRYKVAKRGQDVALRCDPISGHVSLFWYQQALGQGPEFLTYFQNEAQLDKSGLPSDRFFAERPEGSVSTLKIQRTQQEDSAVYLCASSPYGLVTLVNIQYFGAGTRLSVL.

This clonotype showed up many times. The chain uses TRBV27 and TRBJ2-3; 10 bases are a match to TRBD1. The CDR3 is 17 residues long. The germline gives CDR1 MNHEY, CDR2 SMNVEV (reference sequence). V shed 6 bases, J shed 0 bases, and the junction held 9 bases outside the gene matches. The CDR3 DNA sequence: TGTGCCAGCAGCAAAATAGCGGGACAGGGGAGCACAGATACGCAGTATTTT. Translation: CASSKIAGQGSTDTQYF.

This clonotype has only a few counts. This CDR3 reads CASSLARGASNEKLFF. DNA of the CDR3: TGTGCCAGCAGTTTGGCTCGAGGGGCGAGTAATGAAAAACTGTTTTTT. The V call is TRBV12-3 or TRBV12-4, the J call TRBJ1-4; maybe TRBD1 (5 bases). Trimming took off 3 bases at V and 4 bases at J, with 15 bases between the two ends. The CDR3 is 16 amino acids.

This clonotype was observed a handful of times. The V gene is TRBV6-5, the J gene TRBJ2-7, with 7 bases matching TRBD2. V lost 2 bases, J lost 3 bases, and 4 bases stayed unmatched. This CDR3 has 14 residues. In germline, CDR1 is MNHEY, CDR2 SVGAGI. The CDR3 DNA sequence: TGTGCCAGCAGTTACAGCTGGGAGGGCTACGAGCAGTACTTC. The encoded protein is CASSYSWEGYEQYF.

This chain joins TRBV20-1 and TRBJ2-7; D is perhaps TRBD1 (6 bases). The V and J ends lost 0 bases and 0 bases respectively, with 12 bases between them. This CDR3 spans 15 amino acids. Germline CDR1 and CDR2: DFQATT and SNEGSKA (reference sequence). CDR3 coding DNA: TGCAGTGCTAGAGAGGGGGCAGGGAGCTCCTACGAGCAGTACTTC. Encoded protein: CSAREGAGSSYEQYF.

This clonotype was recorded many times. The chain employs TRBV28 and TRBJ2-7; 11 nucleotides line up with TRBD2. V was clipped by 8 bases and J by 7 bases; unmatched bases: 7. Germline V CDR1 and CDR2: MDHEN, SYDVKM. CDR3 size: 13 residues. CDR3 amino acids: CASPGLAALEQYF. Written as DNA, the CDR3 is TGTGCCAGCCCGGGACTAGCGGCTCTTGAGCAGTACTTC.

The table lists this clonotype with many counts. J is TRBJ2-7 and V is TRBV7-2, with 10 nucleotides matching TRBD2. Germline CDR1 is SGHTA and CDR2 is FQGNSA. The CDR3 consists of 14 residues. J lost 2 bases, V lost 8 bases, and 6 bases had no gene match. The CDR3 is CASGTSGDTYEQYF. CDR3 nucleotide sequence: TGTGCCAGCGGCACTAGCGGGGATACCTACGAGCAGTACTTC.

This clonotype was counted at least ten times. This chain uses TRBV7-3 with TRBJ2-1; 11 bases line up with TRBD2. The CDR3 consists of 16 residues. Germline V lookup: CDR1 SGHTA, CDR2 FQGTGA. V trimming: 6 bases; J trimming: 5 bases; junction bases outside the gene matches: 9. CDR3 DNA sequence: TGTGCCAGCAGTCCTTCTCTAGCGGGGGGTAACAATGAGCAGTTCTTC. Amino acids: CASSPSLAGGNNEQFF.

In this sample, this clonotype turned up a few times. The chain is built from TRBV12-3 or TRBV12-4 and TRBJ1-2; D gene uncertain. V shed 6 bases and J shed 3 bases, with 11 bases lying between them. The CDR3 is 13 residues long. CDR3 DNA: TGTGCCAGCAGGGTCGGGCAGGACTATGGCTACACCTTC. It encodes CASRVGQDYGYTF.

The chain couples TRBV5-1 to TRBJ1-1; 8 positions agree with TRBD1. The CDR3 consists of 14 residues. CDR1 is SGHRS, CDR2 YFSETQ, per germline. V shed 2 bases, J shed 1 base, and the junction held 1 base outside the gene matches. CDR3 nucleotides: TGCGCCAGCAGCTTCGGGACAGGGAACACTGAAGCTTTCTTT. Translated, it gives CASSFGTGNTEAFF.

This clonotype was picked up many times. The CDR3 region is CAISDHLGQGASEQFF. The CDR3 nucleotides read TGTGCCATCAGTGATCACCTTGGACAGGGGGCGAGTGAGCAGTTCTTC. The rearrangement uses TRBV10-3 and TRBJ2-1; 11 bases agree with TRBD1. The CDR3 contains 16 residues. Germline assignment: CDR1 ENHRY and CDR2 SYGVKD. With V trimmed by 3 bases and J by 9 bases, 10 bases remained unmatched.

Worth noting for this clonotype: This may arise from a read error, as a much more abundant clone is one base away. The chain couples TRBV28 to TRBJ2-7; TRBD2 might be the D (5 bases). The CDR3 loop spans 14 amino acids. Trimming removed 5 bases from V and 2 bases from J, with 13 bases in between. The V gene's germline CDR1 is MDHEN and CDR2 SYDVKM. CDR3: CASSLRQAAYEQYF. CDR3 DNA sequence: TGTGCCAGCAGTCTGCGACAAGCGGCCTACGAGCAGTACTTC.

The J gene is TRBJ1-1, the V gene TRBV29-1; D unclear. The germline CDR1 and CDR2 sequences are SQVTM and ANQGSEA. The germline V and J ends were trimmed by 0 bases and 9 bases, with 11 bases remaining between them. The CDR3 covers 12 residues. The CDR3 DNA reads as TGCAGCGTTGAAGATAGTCAGTCTAAAGCTTTCTTT. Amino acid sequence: CSVEDSQSKAFF. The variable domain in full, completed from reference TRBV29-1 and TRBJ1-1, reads SAVISQKPSRDICQRGTSLTIQCQVDSQVTMMFWYRQQPGQSLTLIATANQGSEATYESGFVIDKFPISRPNLTFSTLTVSNMSPEDSSIYLCSVEDSQSKAFFGQGTRLTVV.

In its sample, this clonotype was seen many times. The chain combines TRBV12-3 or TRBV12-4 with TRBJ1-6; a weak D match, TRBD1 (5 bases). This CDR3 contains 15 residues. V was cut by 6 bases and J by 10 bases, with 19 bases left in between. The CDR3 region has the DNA TGTGCCAGCAGGTCCTCAGGGATCTGGCAATCACCCCTCCACTTT. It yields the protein CASRSSGIWQSPLHF.

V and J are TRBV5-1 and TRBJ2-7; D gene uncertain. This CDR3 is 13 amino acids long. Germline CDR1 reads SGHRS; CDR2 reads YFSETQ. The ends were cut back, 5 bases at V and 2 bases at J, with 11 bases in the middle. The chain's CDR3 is CASRELSAYEQYF. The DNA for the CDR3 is TGCGCCAGCAGGGAGCTTTCGGCCTACGAGCAGTACTTC. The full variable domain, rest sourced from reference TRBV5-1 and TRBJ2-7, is KAGVTQTPRYLIKTRGQQVTLSCSPISGHRSVSWYQQTPGQGLQFLFEYFSETQRNKGNFPGRFSGRQFSNSRSEMNVSTLELGDSALYLCASRELSAYEQYFGPGTRLTVT.

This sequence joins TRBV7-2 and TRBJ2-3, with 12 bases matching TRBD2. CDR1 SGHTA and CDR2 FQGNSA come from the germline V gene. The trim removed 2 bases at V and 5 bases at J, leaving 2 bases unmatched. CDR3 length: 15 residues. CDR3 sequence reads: CASSLLAGGVDTQYF. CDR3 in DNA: TGTGCCAGCAGCTTACTAGCGGGAGGGGTAGATACGCAGTATTTT.